Shown below are 2 T cell receptor beta chains from a single sample sequenced in a study of metastatic and nonmetastatic thyroid tumors. The entire patient cohort was treatment-naive prior to thyroid surgery. TCRdb re-clonotyped the PCR reads through MiXCR. The top ten hold roughly two fifths of the sample, which has tens of thousands of clones, more than 20% seen once. Sequenced: blood. The origin of the receptors is a female donor with papillary thyroid cancer or a benign thyroid nodule (not recorded which). Some clones in this sample may be carry-over from other donors' samples.

This clone was recorded a few times. The CDR3 reads CASSLRGQTTDTQYF. CDR3 in DNA: TGTGCCAGCAGCTTAAGGGGCCAGACCACAGATACGCAGTATTTT. The chain links TRBV13 to TRBJ2-3; tentatively, D is TRBD1 (5 bases). Germline-derived CDR1 and CDR2 are PRHDT and FYEKMQ (reference sequence). CDR3 length: 15 residues. V lost 2 bases to trimming and J lost 2 bases, with 11 bases between them.

This clone has at least ten counts. The gene calls are TRBV12-3 or TRBV12-4 and TRBJ2-3; D ambiguous. V was pared by 3 bases and J by 0 bases, with 10 bases between. The CDR3 is made up of 15 amino acids. Here the CDR3 reads CASSLSTESTDTQYF. In DNA, the CDR3 is TGTGCCAGCAGTTTGAGTACAGAGAGCACAGATACGCAGTATTTT.